Following are 8 T cell receptor beta chains from one sample sequenced in a study of PD-1 blockade in classical Hodgkin lymphoma. Relapses following autologous stem cell transplantation were seen in all patients, with brentuximab vedotin exposure varying. Using immunoSEQ multiplex PCR, the repertoire was profiled, and TCRdb retains in-frame clones only, with some absent. The data contain fewer than 50,000 clones, about 88% of them singletons. The specimen was peripheral blood mononuclear cells (PBMCs), collected before the second cycle of nivolumab. These receptors all stem from a human donor with classical Hodgkin lymphoma.

This chain links TRBV4-1 with TRBJ2-3, with 11 bases identical to TRBD2. Losses at the gene ends were 1 base for V and 4 bases for J; bases not matched to a gene: 10. Germline V gene sequence: CDR1 MGHRA, CDR2 YSYEKL. The CDR3 sequence is 18 residues long. Written as DNA, the CDR3 is TGCGCCAGCAGCCAAGTTCTAGCGGGGGGAGTTAGGGCAGATACGCAGTATTTT. It encodes CASSQVLAGGVRADTQYF.

The chain is built from TRBV6-5 and TRBJ2-7, with D perhaps being TRBD1 or TRBD2 (7 bases each). CDR1 is MNHEY, CDR2 SVGAGI, per germline. V lost 5 bases to trimming and J lost 2 bases, with 16 bases between them. The length of the CDR3 is 15 residues. The CDR3 protein is CASSPGGGPPYEQYF. CDR3 DNA: TGTGCCAGCAGTCCAGGGGGGGGGCCACCCTACGAGCAGTACTTC.

V gene TRBV6-6 combines with J gene TRBJ2-1; 9 bases align to TRBD2. Unmatched junction bases numbered 8, after V lost 6 bases and J lost 5 bases. The CDR3 consists of 15 residues. Germline loops: CDR1 MNHNY, CDR2 SVGAGI (reference sequence). CDR3 sequence (DNA): TGTGCCAGCAGCCCGCCCGGGACTAGCAACAATGAGCAGTTCTTC. Its translation: CASSPPGTSNNEQFF.

The V gene is TRBV27, the J gene TRBJ2-5; D possibly corresponds to TRBD1 (5 bases). Germline lookup yields CDR1 MNHEY and CDR2 SMNVEV (reference sequence). The CDR3 has 16 residues. The V gene lost 3 bases and the J gene lost 0 bases, with 14 bases spanning the gap. The CDR3 spells CASSLNQGSHQETQYF. The CDR3 DNA is TGTGCCAGCAGTTTGAATCAGGGCTCCCACCAAGAGACCCAGTACTTC.

This clone occurred a few times. V usage is TRBV27 and J usage is TRBJ2-2, with 11 bases fitting TRBD2. Germline assignment: CDR1 MNHEY and CDR2 SMNVEV (reference sequence). Trimming took 2 bases from V and 8 from J; bases not matched to a gene: 4. This CDR3 spans 15 amino acids. CDR3: CASSLGTSGRGELFF. Written as DNA, the CDR3 is TGTGCCAGCAGTTTAGGGACTAGCGGTCGGGGGGAGCTGTTTTTT.

The CDR3 reads CASSPHGRDTVMRGQISYEQYF. CDR3 nucleotides: TGTGCCAGCAGCCCCCACGGTCGTGACACAGTCATGCGCGGTCAAATCTCCTACGAGCAGTACTTC. The chain employs TRBV9 and TRBJ2-7; D not resolved. V gave up 4 bases and J gave up 0 bases, with 35 bases separating them. Germline V lookup: CDR1 SGDLS, CDR2 YYNGEE. This CDR3 region has 22 residues. Full variable domain (outside the CDR3, taken from reference TRBV9 and TRBJ2-7): DSGVTQTPKHLITATGQRVTLRCSPRSGDLSVYWYQQSLDQGLQFLIQYYNGEERAKGNILERFSAQQFPDLHSELNLSSLELGDSALYFCASSPHGRDTVMRGQISYEQYFGPGTRLTVT.

The chain recombines TRBV7-9 with TRBJ2-5, with D possibly being TRBD2 (5 bases). The CDR3 length is 15 residues. In germline, CDR1 is SEHNR, CDR2 FQNEAQ (reference sequence). The ends were cut back, 6 bases at V and 0 bases at J, with 14 bases in the middle. This CDR3 is CASRKLEGDQETQYF. The CDR3 nucleotides are TGTGCCAGCAGGAAACTAGAAGGAGACCAAGAGACCCAGTACTTC.

V and J are TRBV6-6 and TRBJ2-5, with a weak D call TRBD1 (5 bases). V lost 7 bases, J lost 5 bases, and 14 bases lay in between. Germline CDR1 and CDR2: MNHNY and SVGAGI (reference sequence). The CDR3 has 13 residues. For the CDR3, the DNA is TGTGCCAGCATTCAGTCAGGGCGCGAGACCCAGTACTTC. Amino acids: CASIQSGRETQYF.